This T cell receptor beta chain was captured by sequencing in a study of T cells in Graves' hyperthyroidism and ophthalmopathy. This clonotype was observed many times. As yet, its antigen is unknown. The CDR3 is 17 amino acids. With 8 bases clipped from V and 6 bases from J, the junction kept 15 bases outside the gene matches. Germline V gene lookup returns CDR1 SNHLY and CDR2 FYNNEI. General study points: Expanded thyroid clonotypes (above 0.001) were mostly also found in blood.

The study enrolled patients aged 18 to 65 with newly diagnosed hyperthyroidism of under 2 months' duration. Patients showing uncontrolled infection, other autoimmune disease, pregnancy or lactation were ineligible. Fresh peripheral blood, around 10 ml of it, supplied the PBMCs. TCR beta CDR3 regions were amplified from RNA transcripts. The primer set for the first-round RT-PCR of the TCR CDR3 was HTBI. Each CDR3 protein gets one entry after TCRdb re-called the multiplex PCR reads with MiXCR. Among roughly 130,000 distinct CDR3 sequences listed, around 20% were seen once. This clonotype originated in a woman between 45 and 65 years old with Graves' hyperthyroidism that later progressed to Graves' ophthalmopathy. The chain employs TRBV2 and TRBJ2-1, with 11 bases aligning to TRBD2. The sample was blood. CDR3 coding DNA: TGTGCCAGCGGGGGGCTAGCGGGAGGCTTGGGGGCCAATGAGCAGTTCTTC. It is translated as CASGGLAGGLGANEQFF. Full variable domain (rest looked up from reference TRBV2 and TRBJ2-1): EPEVTQTPSHQVTQMGQEVILRCVPISNHLYFYWYRQILGQKVEFLVSFYNNEISEKSEIFDDQFSVERPDGSNFTLKIRSTKLEDSAMYFCASGGLAGGLGANEQFFGPGTRLTVL.